This T cell receptor (beta chain) emerged from a study of technical replicates of blood from a few donors. The assay was immunoSEQ multiplex PCR, and TCRdb's table has in-frame clones only and misses some. The sample yields about 97,000 clones, around 96% seen once. V dropped 0 bases and J dropped 4; count of bases not matched to a gene: 5. CDR1 MGHRA and CDR2 YSYEKL come from the germline V gene. The CDR3 has 15 amino acids. The sequence derives from a human donor in good health. The sequencing input was T cells isolated from PBMCs. J is TRBJ1-2 and V is TRBV4-1; 7 positions match TRBD1. Here the CDR3 reads CASSQDDRVGYGYTF. The CDR3 coding sequence is TGCGCCAGCAGCCAAGATGACAGGGTGGGCTATGGCTACACCTTC.